This paragraph reports one T cell receptor (beta chain). TCRdb re-derived calls from the 5' RACE reads in MiXCR, one entry per CDR3 protein. The sample includes 300,000 to 350,000 distinct CDR3 sequences, roughly an eighth of them seen just once. This sample is part of a study of T-cell memory formation after mild COVID-19. The CDR3 is 15 amino acids. The germline CDR1 and CDR2 sequences are SGHRS and YFSETQ. V shed 0 bases and J 1 base; nucleotides not matched to a gene: 4. Material: PBMCs or a T cell subset sorted from them (not recorded which). The receptor comes from a young man who had mild COVID-19 (a few samples of this study predate the infection). Cell type and time point are not known. The V and J genes are TRBV5-1 and TRBJ2-7; 7 bases align to TRBD1. The CDR3 protein is CASSLVWDSSYEQYF. As DNA, the CDR3 is TGCGCCAGCAGCTTGGTATGGGACAGTTCCTACGAGCAGTACTTC.